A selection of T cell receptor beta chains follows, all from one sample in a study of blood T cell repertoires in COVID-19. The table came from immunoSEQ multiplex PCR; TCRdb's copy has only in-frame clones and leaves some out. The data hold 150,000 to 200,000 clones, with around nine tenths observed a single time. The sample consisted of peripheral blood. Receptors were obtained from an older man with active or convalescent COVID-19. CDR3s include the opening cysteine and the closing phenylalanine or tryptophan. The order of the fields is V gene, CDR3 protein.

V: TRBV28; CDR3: CASSLGGGIDTQYF
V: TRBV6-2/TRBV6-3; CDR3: CASSYSPGGSGSGANVLTF
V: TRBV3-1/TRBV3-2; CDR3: CASSQVGVKAKNIQYF
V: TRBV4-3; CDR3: CASSQVDREITEAFF
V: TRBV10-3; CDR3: CAISASGPTGGGFEKLFF
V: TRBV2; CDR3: CASSEFQMSGSKNIQYF
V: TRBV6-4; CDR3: CASSRLAGGIGEQFF
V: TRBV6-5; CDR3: CASRGPGLNYEQYF
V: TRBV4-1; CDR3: CASSQELSRMTANNSPLHF
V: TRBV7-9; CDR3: CASSGMGQLETQYF
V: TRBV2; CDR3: CASRTGQTCTF
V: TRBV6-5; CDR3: CASRGGQPNNEQFF
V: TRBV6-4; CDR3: CASSPFGTSGSYNEQFF
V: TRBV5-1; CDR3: CASSPDRERAGYTF
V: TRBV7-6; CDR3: CASSLSGGPYNEQFF
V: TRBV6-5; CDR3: CASSLHGEVGGYTF
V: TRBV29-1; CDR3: CSVGARTEAFF
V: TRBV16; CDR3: CASSRTTGAYNSPLHF
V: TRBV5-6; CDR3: CASSAGQGADTQYF
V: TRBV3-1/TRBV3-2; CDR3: CASSHSAGVFTPYEQYF
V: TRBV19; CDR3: CASSTLRVGEQYF
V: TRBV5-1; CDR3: CASSPGTVYGYTF
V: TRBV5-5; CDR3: CASSLAGGRNYGYTF
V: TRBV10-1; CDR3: CASSEFTDYNEQFF
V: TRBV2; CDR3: CASSDVQTRNTIYF
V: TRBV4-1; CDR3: CASSHAADRRSNSPLHF
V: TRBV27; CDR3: CAIRAPLAGYLNEQFF
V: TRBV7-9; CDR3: CASSPLLGQGGHEQYF
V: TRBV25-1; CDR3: CAVKGVSETQYF